The 27 T cell receptor beta chains reported below all come from one sample, sequenced in a study of cytomegalovirus exposure and HLA in healthy donors. PCR amplification relied on 60 Vbeta primers (plus 13 Jbeta primers). Generated by immunoSEQ multiplex PCR, the TCRdb table keeps only in-frame clones and is missing some. Among about 100,000 clones listed, approximately 76% were seen once. The sample comprised PBMCs. The receptor set was obtained from a woman aged 55-69 years in good health and CMV-seropositive.

This chain connects TRBV9 to TRBJ2-7; 9 nucleotides align to TRBD1. From germline, CDR1 is SGDLS and CDR2 YYNGEE. V shed 0 bases and J 6 bases; nucleotides not matched to a gene: 7. This CDR3 is 15 amino acids long. The CDR3 loop is CASSVAGTGFSEQYF. CDR3 sequence (DNA): TGTGCCAGCAGCGTAGCTGGGACAGGGTTCAGCGAGCAGTACTTC.

This clone was observed a handful of times. The chain links TRBV19 to TRBJ1-5, with 9 positions matching TRBD1. The CDR3 length is 13 residues. Germline loops: CDR1 LNHDA, CDR2 SQIVND (reference sequence). V lost 5 bases, J lost 9 bases, and 5 bases stayed unmatched. In DNA form, the CDR3 reads TGTGCCAGTAGTGCCGGGACAGGGCTGCCCCAGCATTTT. Its translation: CASSAGTGLPQHF.

V and J are TRBV6-6 and TRBJ2-3; 9 nucleotides match TRBD2. The CDR3 is 16 amino acids. Germline CDR1 is MNHNY and CDR2 is SVGAGI (reference sequence). With 6 bases clipped from V and 2 bases from J, the junction kept 9 bases outside the gene matches. CDR3 protein: CASSPRAGGYTDTQYF. CDR3 coding DNA: TGTGCCAGCAGCCCTCGTGCGGGAGGGTACACAGATACGCAGTATTTT.

This chain's CDR3 is CASRVYTGANTEAFF. CDR3 coding DNA: TGTGCCAGCAGGGTTTACACAGGGGCCAACACTGAAGCTTTCTTT. The chain carries TRBV28 and TRBJ1-1; the match to TRBD1 covers 7 bases. The CDR3 has 15 residues. Germline CDR1 reads MDHEN; CDR2 reads SYDVKM. The V and J ends lost 6 bases and 2 bases, in that order; junction bases with no gene match: 9.

This clone was detected only a few times. This chain connects TRBV5-4 to TRBJ2-1, with D perhaps TRBD2 (5 bases). V was shortened by 1 base and J by 0 bases, with 20 bases between the two germline ends. Germline loops: CDR1 SGHNT, CDR2 YYREEE (reference sequence). CDR3 length: 19 residues. The CDR3 loop reads CASSLSGTTTILSYNEQFF. DNA for the CDR3: TGTGCCAGCAGCTTGAGCGGAACCACAACCATACTCTCCTACAATGAGCAGTTCTTC.

This sequence joins TRBV10-1 and TRBJ2-3; D may be TRBD2 (6 bases). This CDR3 has 15 residues. Germline V CDR1 and CDR2: WNHNN, SYGVQD (reference sequence). V shed 4 bases and J shed 8 bases, with 19 bases lying between them. The CDR3 DNA is TGCGCCAGCAGTGTTGGCGGGGCCTCGATAGTTACGCAGTATTTT. Translated, it gives CASSVGGASIVTQYF.

A note on this clone: At one of its ends the junction is not consistent with the germline gene, which may arise from a read error. This CDR3 is also generated by other DNA sequences in the sample. The chain uses TRBV7-9 and TRBJ2-5; D unresolved. Germline V lookup: CDR1 SEHNR, CDR2 FQNEAQ (reference sequence). This CDR3 region has 12 residues. The CDR3 sequence is CSSSPYQETQYF. CDR3 sequence (DNA): TGTTCCAGCAGTCCGTACCAAGAGACCCAGTACTTC. The whole variable domain, remainder taken from reference TRBV7-9 and TRBJ2-5, is DTGVSQNPRHKITKRGQNVTFRCDPISEHNRLYWYRQTLGQGPEFLTYFQNEAQLEKSRLLSDRFSAERPKGSFSTLEIQRTEQGDSAMYLCSSSPYQETQYFGPGTRLLVL.

V and J are TRBV6-4 and TRBJ2-7; 7 bases agree with TRBD2. The CDR3 sequence is 16 residues long. V lost 7 bases, J lost 1 base, and 13 bases stayed unmatched. From germline, CDR1 is MRHNA and CDR2 SNTAGT. This chain's CDR3 is CASIVAPGTNSYEQYF. The CDR3 DNA follows: TGTGCCAGCATCGTAGCCCCCGGGACTAATTCCTACGAGCAGTACTTC.

CDR3 in amino acids: CASTSDRARYEQYF. The CDR3 DNA reads TGCGCCAGCACATCGGACAGGGCCAGGTACGAGCAGTACTTC. The chain joins TRBV10-2 to TRBJ2-7; TRBD1 aligns across 8 bases. This CDR3 spans 14 amino acids. V trimming: 7 bases; J trimming: 4 bases; junction bases outside the gene matches: 9. Per the germline V gene, CDR1 is WSHSY and CDR2 is SAAADI.

The gene calls are TRBV28 and TRBJ1-5; no clear D. With 5 bases removed from V and 11 bases from J, the gap between germline ends came to 22 bases. From germline, CDR1 is MDHEN and CDR2 SYDVKM. This CDR3 has 15 residues. The CDR3 protein is CASSPRWQAAWAQHF. CDR3 sequence (DNA): TGTGCCAGCAGTCCCAGGTGGCAGGCCGCATGGGCCCAGCATTTT.

This sequence joins TRBV29-1 and TRBJ1-2; TRBD1 matches 7 bases. There are 14 residues in the CDR3. V trimming: 3 bases; J trimming: 3 bases; junction bases outside the gene matches: 7. Germline CDR1 is SQVTM and CDR2 is ANQGSEA. The CDR3 sequence: CSVDPTGDDYGYTF. The CDR3 DNA sequence: TGCAGCGTTGACCCAACAGGGGACGACTATGGCTACACCTTC.

This rearrangement joins TRBV7-3 to TRBJ2-1, with 11 bases identical to TRBD2. This CDR3 has 17 amino acids. Germline V gene data show CDR1 as SGHTA and CDR2 as FQGTGA. J lost 3 bases, V lost 5 bases, and 9 bases had no gene match. The CDR3 nucleotides are TGTGCCAGCAGCGCTCGACTAGCGGGAAGTAGCTACAATGAGCAGTTCTTC. Its protein is CASSARLAGSSYNEQFF. The variable domain in full, with the rest retrieved from reference TRBV7-3 and TRBJ2-1, is GAGVSQTPSNKVTEKGKYVELRCDPISGHTALYWYRQSLGQGPEFLIYFQGTGAADDSGLPNDRFFAVRPEGSVSTLKIQRTERGDSAVYLCASSARLAGSSYNEQFFGPGTRLTVL.

This clone was recorded a few times. The chain links TRBV6-5 to TRBJ2-1; no reliable D call. Per germline, CDR1 MNHEY and CDR2 SVGAGI. The CDR3 totals 14 residues. V was trimmed by 0 bases and J by 8 bases, leaving 11 bases between them. The CDR3 DNA reads TGTGCCAGCAGTTACTCGATGAGGAGCCATGAGCAGTTCTTC. This sequence encodes CASSYSMRSHEQFF.

The J gene is TRBJ2-2, the V gene TRBV5-1, with no clear D. The CDR3 is 15 amino acids. Trimming stripped 4 bases from V and 4 bases from J, with 14 bases between. Germline CDR1 and CDR2: SGHRS and YFSETQ. The CDR3: CASSAASRTTGELFF. DNA for the CDR3: TGCGCCAGCAGCGCGGCTTCCCGAACCACCGGGGAGCTGTTTTTT.

CDR3 bases: TGTGCCACCAGCATCGGGGGTTTGGGCAATCAGCCCCAGCATTTT. It yields the protein CATSIGGLGNQPQHF. The chain links TRBV15 to TRBJ1-5, with TRBD1 as a possible D gene (5 bases). V was pared by 4 bases and J by 2 bases, with 12 bases between. Germline-derived CDR1 and CDR2 are LNHNV and YYDKDF (reference sequence). The CDR3 consists of 15 residues.

This clone showed up just a few times. This chain uses TRBV4-2 with TRBJ2-3, with no clear D. The CDR3 has 13 amino acids. The V gene lost 1 base and the J gene lost 4 bases, with 6 bases spanning the gap. In germline, CDR1 is LGHNA, CDR2 YNFKEQ. This CDR3 reads CASSQGLSDTQYF. The CDR3 DNA sequence: TGTGCCAGCAGCCAAGGACTCTCAGATACGCAGTATTTT.

Comments on this clone: The junction does not match germline at one end; this may be a read error. This rearrangement joins TRBV7-9 to TRBJ2-5, with D hard to call. This CDR3 region has 12 residues. CDR1 is SEHNR and CDR2 is FQNEAQ in the germline V gene (reference sequence). Here the CDR3 DNA reads TGTTCCAGCAGCTTGGCCCAAGAGACCCAGTACTTC. Translated: CSSSLAQETQYF.

V and J are TRBV6-6 and TRBJ1-2; D is ambiguous. Trimming shortened V by 0 bases and J by 7 bases, and 12 bases separated the two germline ends. CDR3 length: 14 residues. Germline loops: CDR1 MNHNY, CDR2 SVGAGI (reference sequence). CDR3 in amino acids: CASSYSETRVGYTF. In DNA, the CDR3 is TGTGCCAGCAGTTACTCGGAGACTCGAGTTGGCTACACCTTC.

V and J are TRBV7-6 and TRBJ2-5; perhaps TRBD1 as D (6 bases). The end of the DNA aligns better with TRBJ2-7, so the J call may be wrong. Germline V gives CDR1 SGHVS, CDR2 FNYEAQ. CDR3 length: 13 residues. The CDR3 DNA follows: TGTGCCAGCAGCTTTACAGGGTCCGACGAGCAGTACTTC. Translated: CASSFTGSDEQYF.

This rearrangement joins TRBV28 to TRBJ2-2; 11 bases match TRBD1. From germline, CDR1 is MDHEN and CDR2 SYDVKM. V lost 5 bases and J lost 5; bases outside the gene matches: 7. The CDR3 extends over 16 amino acids. Here the CDR3 reads CASSTAGTGGTGELFF. The DNA of the CDR3 is TGTGCCAGCAGTACCGCCGGGACAGGGGGTACCGGGGAGCTGTTTTTT.

This rearrangement joins TRBV11-3 to TRBJ2-1; TRBD2 agrees at 9 bases. In germline, CDR1 is SGHNT, CDR2 YENEEA. Germline trimming cut 5 bases from V and 2 bases from J; bases unmatched to any gene: 4. This CDR3 spans 15 amino acids. The CDR3: CASSISGSTYNEQFF. CDR3 coding DNA: TGTGCCAGCAGCATTAGCGGGAGCACCTACAATGAGCAGTTCTTC.

The chain links TRBV5-3 to TRBJ2-1, with D possibly TRBD2 on 6 matching bases. TRBV5-3 is identified as an open reading frame with a role that is uncertain. V shed 4 bases and J shed 2 bases, with 7 bases lying between them. The length of the CDR3 is 13 residues. CDR3 bases: TGTGCCAGAAGCGGAGGGACCTACAATGAGCAGTTCTTC. Translation gives CARSGGTYNEQFF.

The chain uses TRBV29-1 and TRBJ1-1; unclear D gene. The V and J ends lost 4 bases and 1 base respectively, with 7 bases between them. Germline loops: CDR1 SQVTM, CDR2 ANQGSEA. This CDR3 contains 12 residues. The CDR3 spells CSVGAPNTEAFF. The DNA for the CDR3 is TGCAGCGTTGGCGCCCCGAACACTGAAGCTTTCTTT.

The chain has TRBV2 and TRBJ2-1, with TRBD1 as a possible D gene (6 bases). From germline, CDR1 is SNHLY and CDR2 FYNNEI. The V end lost 0 bases, the J end lost 10 bases, and 10 bases lay between the germline ends. The CDR3 spans 13 residues. The CDR3, as DNA: TGTGCCAGCAGTGAAGCGGCAGGGGCGGAGCAGTTCTTC. Its protein is CASSEAAGAEQFF.

The chain is built from TRBV13 and TRBJ2-1, with 9 bases that match TRBD1. The CDR3 spans 16 residues. Per the germline V gene, CDR1 is PRHDT and CDR2 is FYEKMQ (reference sequence). V shed 0 bases, J shed 5 bases, and the junction held 5 bases outside the gene matches. DNA for the CDR3: TGTGCCAGCAGCTTAGGCGAACAGGGGGCCCACAATGAGCAGTTCTTC. Its translation: CASSLGEQGAHNEQFF.

The rearrangement uses TRBV7-9 and TRBJ2-7, with D possibly matching TRBD1 (5 bases). Trimming removed 5 bases from V and 12 bases from J, with 17 bases in between. The CDR3 totals 12 residues. The germline V gene encodes CDR1 SEHNR and CDR2 FQNEAQ (reference sequence). As DNA, the CDR3 is TGTGCCAGCAGCCCGGTAAGCAGGGTTTGGTACTTC. Protein product: CASSPVSRVWYF.

The chain has TRBV29-1 and TRBJ2-2; D might be TRBD1 (6 bases). V lost 8 bases and J lost 0, with 10 bases in between. The CDR3 sequence is 13 residues long. Germline CDR1 is SQVTM and CDR2 is ANQGSEA. The CDR3: CSTRDTNTGELFF. The CDR3 nucleotides read TGCAGCACCCGGGACACGAACACCGGGGAGCTGTTTTTT.